This T cell receptor beta chain came from a study of blood T cell dynamics during melanoma immunotherapy (dated by TCRdb to the early 2020s). For the wider study: Patients with metastatic melanoma were treated with first-line pembrolizumab or nivolumab plus ipilimumab as standard of care in the United Kingdom. To find early correlates of response, the study profiled the peripheral T cell receptor repertoires of patients with metastatic melanoma both before and after one cycle of checkpoint inhibitor therapy. The training cohort consisted of consecutive patients, while an additional independent group of patients from the same centre was pooled to form an external validation set. General findings and caveats noted by the study authors: A bifurcated reorganization of the PBMC repertoire at W3, with increased clonality or increased diversity, was observed in patients who later achieved disease control, unlike in progressors. Whether the T cell clones behind the repertoire changes were melanoma-specific or instead reflected general immune activation was something the study could not determine. The relatively small sample size was acknowledged as potentially limiting generalization of the results.

Sample time point, as interpreted from the label and publication: pre-treatment baseline. Blood was sampled before treatment (T0) and at week 3 (W3), after the first cycle of checkpoint blockade. Except for two patients with rapid clinical progression, response was assessed 12 weeks after the first infusion by RECIST 1.1; disease control meant complete response, partial response or stable disease. Patients were excluded for prior systemic cancer treatment, concomitant immunosuppressant therapy or synchronous other active malignancies. TCR beta was sequenced in both bulk PBMC and plasma cell-free DNA in order to track circulating cells as well as T cell turnover. Lymphoprep and SepMate tubes were used to isolate PBMC from blood, and red cell lysis was then performed. QIAamp DNA Blood Mini kits were used to extract DNA from PBMC and sorted T cell subsets. Taken from the germline V gene, the CDR1 and CDR2 loops are SGHRS and YFSETQ. From V the trimming removes 4 bases and from J it removes 5 bases, while the gene matches leave 3 bases of the junction unaccounted for. CDR3 length: 14 amino acids, cysteine to phenylalanine. Only the CDR3 DNA stays, 42 bases, in frame from base 1.

Remarks on this clone: Its cognate antigen has yet to be identified. The record has no base qualities; no much larger clone is one base away.

Every bulk PBMC sample was loaded with the same fixed amount of about 380 ng of DNA. Following the manufacturer instructions, the immunoSEQ TCRb Assay kit was used to amplify TCR beta CDR3 sequences from genomic DNA. The KAPA Library Quantification Kit for Illumina platforms was used to quantify the pooled libraries by qPCR. Pooled libraries were sequenced on an Illumina NextSeq 500, clustered at roughly 0.55-1.1 pM. In the original analysis: Analysis of the TCR data relied on immunoSEQ ANALYZER and the R LymphoSeq package. A rearrangement efficiency score was calculated as productive divided by the sum of productive and non-productive CDR3 sequences. Clonality was measured with the Gini coefficient and diversity with the Renyi index at alpha=1, compared pairwise between timepoints within each patient. In LymphoSeq, clonal relatedness was computed with an edit distance of 3 and repertoire similarity was computed with the Bhattacharyya coefficient. To classify response, a linear discriminant analysis based on week-3 changes in clonality and diversity was built using the R MASS and caret packages. What TCRdb holds here is the immuneACCESS table cut down to in-frame rearrangements. Part of the clones is not present; checked against another copy, under half of the missing clones reflect an unresolved V gene, and the others are unexplained. That table is the source of V, J and clone size, and D and trimming were worked out from the DNA. The sample includes tens of thousands of clones, with just under 90% observed a single time. About 1% of the sample belongs to the ten largest clones.

The chain links TRBV5-1 with TRBJ1-6; 7 of the junction bases match TRBD1. Sequencing used blood, obtained from a patient treated with checkpoint blockade. This TCR came from a human donor with melanoma. The base sequence is TGCGCCAGCAGCCTGGGACAGAATAATTCACCCCTCCACTTT. This sequence encodes CASSLGQNNSPLHF.